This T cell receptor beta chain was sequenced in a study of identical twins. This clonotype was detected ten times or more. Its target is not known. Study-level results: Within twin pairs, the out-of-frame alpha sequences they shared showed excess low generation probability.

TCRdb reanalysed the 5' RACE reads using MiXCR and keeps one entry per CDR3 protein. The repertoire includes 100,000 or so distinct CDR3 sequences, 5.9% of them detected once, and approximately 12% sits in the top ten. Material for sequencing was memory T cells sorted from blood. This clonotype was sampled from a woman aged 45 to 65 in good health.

The CDR3 sequence: CATSTPGTGGQPQHF. The CDR3 DNA is TGTGCCACCAGCACCCCCGGGACAGGGGGTCAGCCCCAGCATTTT. The chain has TRBV15 and TRBJ1-5; 11 bases agree with TRBD1. The germline V gene has CDR1 LNHNV and CDR2 YYDKDF (reference sequence). This CDR3 is 15 amino acids long. V dropped 4 bases and J dropped 6; count of bases not matched to a gene: 5.